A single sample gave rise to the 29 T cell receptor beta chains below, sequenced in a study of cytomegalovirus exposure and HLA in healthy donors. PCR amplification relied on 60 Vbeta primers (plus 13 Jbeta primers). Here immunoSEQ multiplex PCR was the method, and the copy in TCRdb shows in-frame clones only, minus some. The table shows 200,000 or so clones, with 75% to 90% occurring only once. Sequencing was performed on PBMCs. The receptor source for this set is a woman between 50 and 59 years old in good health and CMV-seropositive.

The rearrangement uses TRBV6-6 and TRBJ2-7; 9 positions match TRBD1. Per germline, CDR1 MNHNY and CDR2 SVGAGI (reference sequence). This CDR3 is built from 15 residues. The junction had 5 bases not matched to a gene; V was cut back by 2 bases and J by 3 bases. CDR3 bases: TGTGCCAGCAGTTACCCCCGACAGGGGGACTACGAGCAGTACTTC. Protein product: CASSYPRQGDYEQYF.

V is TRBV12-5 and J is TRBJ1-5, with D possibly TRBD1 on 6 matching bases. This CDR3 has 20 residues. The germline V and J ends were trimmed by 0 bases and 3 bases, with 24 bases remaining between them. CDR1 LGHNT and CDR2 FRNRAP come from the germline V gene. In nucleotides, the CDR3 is TGTGCTAGTGGTTTGGTAGATGACAGGACACGGAACCTTTTCAATCAGCCCCAGCATTTT. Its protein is CASGLVDDRTRNLFNQPQHF.

The CDR3 protein is CASSPPAAPEMFF. The CDR3 DNA is TGTGCCAGCTCACCACCGGCGGCACCCGAGATGTTTTTT. The chain joins TRBV18 to TRBJ1-4, with D uncertain. CDR1 and CDR2 from the germline V gene are KGHSH and LQKENI. V lost 0 bases and J 15 bases, leaving 14 bases between the germline ends. This CDR3 has 13 residues.

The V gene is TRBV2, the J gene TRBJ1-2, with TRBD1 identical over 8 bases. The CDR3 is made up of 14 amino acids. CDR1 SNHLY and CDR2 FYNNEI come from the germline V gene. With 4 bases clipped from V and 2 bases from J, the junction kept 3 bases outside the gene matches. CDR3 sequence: CASSVQGANYGYTF. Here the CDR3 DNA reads TGTGCCAGCAGTGTGCAGGGGGCGAACTATGGCTACACCTTC. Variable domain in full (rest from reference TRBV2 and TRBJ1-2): EPEVTQTPSHQVTQMGQEVILRCVPISNHLYFYWYRQILGQKVEFLVSFYNNEISEKSEIFDDQFSVERPDGSNFTLKIRSTKLEDSAMYFCASSVQGANYGYTFGSGTRLTVV.

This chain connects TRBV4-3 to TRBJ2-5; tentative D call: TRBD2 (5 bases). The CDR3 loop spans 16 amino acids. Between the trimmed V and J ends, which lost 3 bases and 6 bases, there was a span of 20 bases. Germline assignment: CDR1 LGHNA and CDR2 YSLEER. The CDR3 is CASSHSTSEVEKTQYF. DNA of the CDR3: TGCGCCAGCAGCCATTCGACTTCGGAGGTCGAAAAGACCCAGTACTTC.

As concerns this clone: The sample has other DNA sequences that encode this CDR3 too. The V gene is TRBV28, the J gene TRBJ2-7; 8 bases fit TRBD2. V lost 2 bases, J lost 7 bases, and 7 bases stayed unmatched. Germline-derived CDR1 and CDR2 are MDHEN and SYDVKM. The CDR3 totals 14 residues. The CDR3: CASSLIGGAREQYF. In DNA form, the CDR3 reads TGTGCCAGCAGTTTAATCGGGGGGGCCAGAGAGCAGTACTTC.

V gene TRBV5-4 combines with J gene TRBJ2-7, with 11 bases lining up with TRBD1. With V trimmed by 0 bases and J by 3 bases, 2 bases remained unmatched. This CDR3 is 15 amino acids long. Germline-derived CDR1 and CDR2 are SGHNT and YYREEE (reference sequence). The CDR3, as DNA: TGTGCCAGCAGCTTGGAGGGGACAGGGGGCTACGAGCAGTACTTC. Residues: CASSLEGTGGYEQYF.

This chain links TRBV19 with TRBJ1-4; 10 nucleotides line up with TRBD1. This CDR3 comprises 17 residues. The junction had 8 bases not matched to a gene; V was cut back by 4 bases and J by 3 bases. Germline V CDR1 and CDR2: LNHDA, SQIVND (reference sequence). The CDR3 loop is CASSNRDRGKANEKLFF. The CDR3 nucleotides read TGTGCCAGTAGTAACCGGGACAGGGGCAAGGCTAATGAAAAACTGTTTTTT.

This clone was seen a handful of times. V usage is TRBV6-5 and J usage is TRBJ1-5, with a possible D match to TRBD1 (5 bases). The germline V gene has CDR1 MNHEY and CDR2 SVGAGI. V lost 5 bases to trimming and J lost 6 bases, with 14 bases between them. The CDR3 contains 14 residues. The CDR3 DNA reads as TGTGCCAGCAGTGCATATCAGGGAGGTCAGCCCCAGCATTTT. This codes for CASSAYQGGQPQHF.

As DNA, the CDR3 is TGTGCCAGCAGTGGTTTCGCTGAAGCTTTCTTT. This sequence encodes CASSGFAEAFF. This sequence joins TRBV6-1 and TRBJ1-1; no firm D call. Between the trimmed V and J ends, which lost 4 bases and 6 bases, there was a span of 6 bases. Germline loops: CDR1 MNHNS, CDR2 SASEGT. CDR3 length: 11 residues.

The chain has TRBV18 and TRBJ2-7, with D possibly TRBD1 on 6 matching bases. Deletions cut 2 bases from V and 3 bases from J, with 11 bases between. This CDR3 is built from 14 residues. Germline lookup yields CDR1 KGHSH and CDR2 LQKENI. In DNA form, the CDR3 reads TGTGCCAGCTCACCAGGAGGCAGGGGCTACGAGCAGTACTTC. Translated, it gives CASSPGGRGYEQYF.

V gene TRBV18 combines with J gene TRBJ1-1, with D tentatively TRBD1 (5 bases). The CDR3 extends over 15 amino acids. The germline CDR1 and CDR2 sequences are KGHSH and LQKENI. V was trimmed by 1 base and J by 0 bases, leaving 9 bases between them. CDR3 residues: CASSPQGALNTEAFF. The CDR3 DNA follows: TGTGCCAGCTCACCACAAGGGGCATTGAACACTGAAGCTTTCTTT.

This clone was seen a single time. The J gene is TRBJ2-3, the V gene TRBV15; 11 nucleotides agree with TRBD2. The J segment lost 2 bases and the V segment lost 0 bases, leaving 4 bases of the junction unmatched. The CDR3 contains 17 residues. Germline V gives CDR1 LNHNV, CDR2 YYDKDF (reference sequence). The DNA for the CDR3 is TGTGCCACCAGCAGAGACTCACTAGCGGGGGACACAGATACGCAGTATTTT. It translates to CATSRDSLAGDTDTQYF.

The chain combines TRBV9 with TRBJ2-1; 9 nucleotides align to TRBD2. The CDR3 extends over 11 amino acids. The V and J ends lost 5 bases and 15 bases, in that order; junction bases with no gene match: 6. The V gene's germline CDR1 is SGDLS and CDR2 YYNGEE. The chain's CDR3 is CASRTRGGTFF. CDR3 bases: TGTGCCAGCAGGACGCGGGGGGGCACGTTCTTC.

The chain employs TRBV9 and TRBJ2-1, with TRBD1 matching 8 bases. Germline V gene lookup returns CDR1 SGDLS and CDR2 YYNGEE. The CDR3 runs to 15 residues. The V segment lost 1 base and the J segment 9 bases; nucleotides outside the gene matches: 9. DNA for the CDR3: TGTGCCAGCAGCGTATCATGGGACAGGAGAGGTGAGCAGTTCTTC. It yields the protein CASSVSWDRRGEQFF.

As DNA, the CDR3 is TGTGCCAGCGCGAAGTTCAGGGGGAATTCACCCCTCCACTTT. Translating gives CASAKFRGNSPLHF. The rearrangement uses TRBV6-6 and TRBJ1-6; 7 positions agree with TRBD1. Germline V gene data show CDR1 as MNHNY and CDR2 as SVGAGI (reference sequence). Trimming cost V 8 bases and J 7 bases; bases outside gene matches: 8. The CDR3 has 14 residues.

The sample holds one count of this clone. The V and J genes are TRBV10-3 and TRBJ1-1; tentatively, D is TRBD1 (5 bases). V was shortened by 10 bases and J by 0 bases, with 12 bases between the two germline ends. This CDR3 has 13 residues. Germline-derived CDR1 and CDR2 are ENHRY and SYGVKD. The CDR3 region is CASNQGLNTEAFF. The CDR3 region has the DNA TGTGCCAGCAACCAGGGTCTGAACACTGAAGCTTTCTTT.

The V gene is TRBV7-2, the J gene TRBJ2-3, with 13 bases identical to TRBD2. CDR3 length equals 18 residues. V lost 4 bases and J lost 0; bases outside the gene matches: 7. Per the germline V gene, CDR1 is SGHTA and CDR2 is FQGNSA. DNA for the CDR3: TGTGCCAGCAGCTCACTAGCGGGGGGGCCTTTAAGCACAGATACGCAGTATTTT. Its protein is CASSSLAGGPLSTDTQYF.

CDR3 in amino acids: CASSQVKTGGWSEQYF. The CDR3 DNA is TGCGCCAGCAGCCAAGTTAAGACAGGGGGCTGGAGCGAGCAGTACTTC. The chain is built from TRBV4-1 and TRBJ2-7; TRBD1 agrees at 10 bases. The CDR3 is made up of 16 amino acids. Trimming took 1 base from V and 6 from J; bases not matched to a gene: 9. CDR1 and CDR2 (germline): MGHRA, YSYEKL.

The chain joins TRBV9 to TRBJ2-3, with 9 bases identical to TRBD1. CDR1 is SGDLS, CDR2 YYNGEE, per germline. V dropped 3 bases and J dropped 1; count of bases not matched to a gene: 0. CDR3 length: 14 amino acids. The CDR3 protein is CASSGTGGTDTQYF. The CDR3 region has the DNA TGTGCCAGCAGCGGGACAGGGGGCACAGATACGCAGTATTTT.

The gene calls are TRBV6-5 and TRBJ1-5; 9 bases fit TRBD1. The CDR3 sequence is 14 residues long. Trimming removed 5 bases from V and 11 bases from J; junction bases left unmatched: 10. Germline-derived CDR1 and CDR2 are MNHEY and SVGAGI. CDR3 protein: CASSRGTGQGAQHF. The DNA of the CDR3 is TGTGCCAGCAGTCGCGGGACAGGGCAAGGGGCCCAGCATTTT.

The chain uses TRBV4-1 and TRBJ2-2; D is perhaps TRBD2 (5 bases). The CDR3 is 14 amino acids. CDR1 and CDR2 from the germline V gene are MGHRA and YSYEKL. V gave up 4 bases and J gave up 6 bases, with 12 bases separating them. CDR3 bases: TGCGCCAGCAGCCGTAGCGTTGGGGCCGGGGAGCTGTTTTTT. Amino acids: CASSRSVGAGELFF.

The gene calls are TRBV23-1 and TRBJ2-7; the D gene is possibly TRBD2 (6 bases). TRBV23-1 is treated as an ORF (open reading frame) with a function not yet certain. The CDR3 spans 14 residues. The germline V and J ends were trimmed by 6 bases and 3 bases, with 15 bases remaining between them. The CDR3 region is CASSRSRAGYEQYF. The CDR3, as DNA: TGCGCCAGCAGCAGGAGCCGAGCGGGCTACGAGCAGTACTTC.

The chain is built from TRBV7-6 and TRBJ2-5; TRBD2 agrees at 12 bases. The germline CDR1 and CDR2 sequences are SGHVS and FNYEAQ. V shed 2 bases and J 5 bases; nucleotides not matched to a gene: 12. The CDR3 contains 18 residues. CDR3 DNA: TGTGCCAGCAGCTTATTGACTAGCGGGGGCGGCAAGTGGGAGACCCAGTACTTC. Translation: CASSLLTSGGGKWETQYF.

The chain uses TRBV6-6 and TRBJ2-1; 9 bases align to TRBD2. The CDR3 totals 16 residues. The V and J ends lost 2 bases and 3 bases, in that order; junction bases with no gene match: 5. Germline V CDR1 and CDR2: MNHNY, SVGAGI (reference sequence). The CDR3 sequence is CASSYGRSGSYNEQFF. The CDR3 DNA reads TGTGCCAGCAGTTACGGGCGTAGCGGGAGCTACAATGAGCAGTTCTTC.

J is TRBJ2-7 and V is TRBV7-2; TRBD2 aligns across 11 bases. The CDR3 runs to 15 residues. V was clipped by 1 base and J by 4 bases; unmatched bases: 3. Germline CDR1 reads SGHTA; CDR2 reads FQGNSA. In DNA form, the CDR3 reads TGTGCCAGCAGCTTAGTAGCGGGGGGGCAATACGAGCAGTACTTC. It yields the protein CASSLVAGGQYEQYF.

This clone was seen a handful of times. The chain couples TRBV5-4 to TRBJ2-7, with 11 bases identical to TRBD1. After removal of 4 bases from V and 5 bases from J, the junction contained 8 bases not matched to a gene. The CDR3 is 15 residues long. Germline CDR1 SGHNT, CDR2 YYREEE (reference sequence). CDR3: CASSTRTGGGHEQYF. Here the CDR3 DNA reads TGTGCCAGCAGCACCAGGACAGGGGGCGGACACGAGCAGTACTTC.

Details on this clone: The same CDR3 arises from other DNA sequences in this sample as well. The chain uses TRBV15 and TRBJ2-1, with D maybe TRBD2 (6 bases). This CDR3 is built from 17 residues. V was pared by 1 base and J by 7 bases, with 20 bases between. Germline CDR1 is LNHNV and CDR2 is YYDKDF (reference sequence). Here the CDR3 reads CATSRVTFGGAANEQFF. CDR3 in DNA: TGTGCCACCAGCAGAGTAACATTCGGGGGAGCTGCAAATGAGCAGTTCTTC. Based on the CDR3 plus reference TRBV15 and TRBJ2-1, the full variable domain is DAMVIQNPRYQVTQFGKPVTLSCSQTLNHNVMYWYQQKSSQAPKLLFHYYDKDFNNEADTPDNFQSRRPNTSFCFLDIRSPGLGDTAMYLCATSRVTFGGAANEQFFGPGTRLTVL.

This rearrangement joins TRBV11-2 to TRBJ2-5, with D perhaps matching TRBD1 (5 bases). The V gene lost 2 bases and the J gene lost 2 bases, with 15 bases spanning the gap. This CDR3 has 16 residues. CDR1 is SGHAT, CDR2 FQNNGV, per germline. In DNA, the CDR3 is TGTGCCAGCAGCTTAATCTACCGACCAGGGCAAGAGACCCAGTACTTC. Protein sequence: CASSLIYRPGQETQYF.